The T cell receptor beta chain under discussion was sequenced for a study of T-cell memory formation after mild COVID-19. Study-wide background: Most TCR clusters belonged to a single donor. General observations from the study: Confirmation of SARS-CoV-2 specificity was lacking for second-wave clones peaking day 37.

A few counts support this clonotype. What it recognizes is unknown. Constant-segment primers and 5'RACE yielded cDNA libraries for TCR alpha and TCR beta, each carrying sample barcodes and UMIs. TCRdb processed the 5' RACE reads anew with MiXCR; each CDR3 protein has one entry. Among fewer than 700,000 distinct CDR3 sequences, over 15% were seen once, and the ten largest hold approximately 12%. The sequence was collected from an adult woman who had mild COVID-19 (a few samples of this study predate the infection). Cell type and time point are not known. Specimen: PBMCs or a T cell subset sorted from them (not recorded which).

The CDR3 DNA sequence: TGCGCCAGCAGCCGAGAGGGAAATGCTCATCAGCCCCAGCATTTT. It yields the protein CASSREGNAHQPQHF. V and J are TRBV4-1 and TRBJ1-5; D remains unclear. Trimming shortened V by 4 bases and J by 5 bases, and 15 bases separated the two germline ends. Germline values: CDR1 MGHRA, CDR2 YSYEKL. The CDR3 totals 15 residues.